This T cell receptor (beta chain) derives from a study of early T cells in non-severe SARS-CoV-2 infection. Deletions cut 6 bases from V and 4 bases from J, with 15 bases between. This CDR3 spans 14 amino acids. Per germline, CDR1 MGHDK and CDR2 SYGVNS. Researchers attached unique molecular identifiers to individual cDNA molecules. Each CDR3 protein is one row after TCRdb ran MiXCR on the 5' RACE reads. The table lists approximately 48,000 distinct CDR3 sequences, about 6% of them singletons. This clonotype was seen at least ten times. The J gene is TRBJ1-1, the V gene TRBV25-1; D possibly corresponds to TRBD1 (5 bases). Source: whole blood, taken at baseline. The receptor comes from an adult who was a healthcare worker with PCR-confirmed SARS-CoV-2 infection or an uninfected control (not recorded which). The chain's CDR3 is CASREAGSATEAFF. The CDR3 DNA reads TGTGCCAGCAGAGAGGCAGGGTCGGCCACTGAAGCTTTCTTT.